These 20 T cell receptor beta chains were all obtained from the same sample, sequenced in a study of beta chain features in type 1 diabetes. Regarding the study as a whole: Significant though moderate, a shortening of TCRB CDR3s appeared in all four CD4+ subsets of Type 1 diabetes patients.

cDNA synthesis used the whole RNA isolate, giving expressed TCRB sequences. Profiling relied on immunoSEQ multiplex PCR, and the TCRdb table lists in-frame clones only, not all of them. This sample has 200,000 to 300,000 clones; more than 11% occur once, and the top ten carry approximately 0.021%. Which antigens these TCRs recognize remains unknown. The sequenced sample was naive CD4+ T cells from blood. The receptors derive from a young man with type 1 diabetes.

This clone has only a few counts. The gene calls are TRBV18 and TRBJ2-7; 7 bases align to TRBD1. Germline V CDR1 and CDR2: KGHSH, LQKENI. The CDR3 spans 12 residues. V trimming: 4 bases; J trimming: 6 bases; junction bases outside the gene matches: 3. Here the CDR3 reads CASSQDRAEQYF. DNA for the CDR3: TGTGCCAGCTCACAAGACAGGGCCGAGCAGTACTTC.

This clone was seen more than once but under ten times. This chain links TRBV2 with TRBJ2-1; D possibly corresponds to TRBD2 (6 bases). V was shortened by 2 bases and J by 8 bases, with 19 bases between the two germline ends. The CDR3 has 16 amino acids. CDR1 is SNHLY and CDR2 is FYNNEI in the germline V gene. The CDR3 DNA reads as TGTGCCAGCAGTGAATTTGGCGGGGTACAAAGTGATGAGCAGTTCTTC. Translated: CASSEFGGVQSDEQFF.

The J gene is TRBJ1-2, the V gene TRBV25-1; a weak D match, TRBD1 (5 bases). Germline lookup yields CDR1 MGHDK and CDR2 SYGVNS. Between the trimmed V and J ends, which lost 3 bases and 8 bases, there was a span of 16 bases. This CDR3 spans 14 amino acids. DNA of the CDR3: TGTGCCAGCAGTGAGGGGCATCCCACCGGGGGCTACACCTTC. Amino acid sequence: CASSEGHPTGGYTF.

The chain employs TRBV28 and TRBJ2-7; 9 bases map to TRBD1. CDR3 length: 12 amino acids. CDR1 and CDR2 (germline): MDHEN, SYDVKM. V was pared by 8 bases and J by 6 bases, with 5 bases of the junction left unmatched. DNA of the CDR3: TGTGCCAGCGGGACAGGGTCGGCCGAGCAGTACTTC. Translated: CASGTGSAEQYF.

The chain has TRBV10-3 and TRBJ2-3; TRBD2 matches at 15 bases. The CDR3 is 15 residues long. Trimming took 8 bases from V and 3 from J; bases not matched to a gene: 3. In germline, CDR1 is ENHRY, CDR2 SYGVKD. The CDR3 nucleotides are TGTGCCATCGCCGGGACTAGCGGGAGGACAGATACGCAGTATTTT. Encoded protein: CAIAGTSGRTDTQYF.

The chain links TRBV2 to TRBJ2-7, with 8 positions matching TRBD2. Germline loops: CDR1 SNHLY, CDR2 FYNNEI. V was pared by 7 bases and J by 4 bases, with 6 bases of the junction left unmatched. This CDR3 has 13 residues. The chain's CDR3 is CASKGTGGYEQYF. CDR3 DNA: TGTGCCAGCAAGGGGACGGGAGGGTACGAGCAGTACTTC.

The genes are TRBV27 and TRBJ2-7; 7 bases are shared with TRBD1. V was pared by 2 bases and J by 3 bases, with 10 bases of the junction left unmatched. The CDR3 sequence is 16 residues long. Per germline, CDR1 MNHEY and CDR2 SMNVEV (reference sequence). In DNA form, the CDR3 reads TGTGCCAGCAGTTTAGCCCGCAGGGGGTATGTCTACGAGCAGTACTTC. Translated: CASSLARRGYVYEQYF.

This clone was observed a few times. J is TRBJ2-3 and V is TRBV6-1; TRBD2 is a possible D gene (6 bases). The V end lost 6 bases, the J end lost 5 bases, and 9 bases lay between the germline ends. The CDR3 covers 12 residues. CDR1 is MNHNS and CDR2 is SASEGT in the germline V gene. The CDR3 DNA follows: TGTGCCAGCAGCCGACTAGTAGATACGCAGTATTTT. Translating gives CASSRLVDTQYF.

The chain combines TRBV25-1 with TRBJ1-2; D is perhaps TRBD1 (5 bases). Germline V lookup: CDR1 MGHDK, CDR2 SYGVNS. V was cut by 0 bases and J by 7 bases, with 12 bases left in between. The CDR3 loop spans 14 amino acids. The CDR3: CASSEYRRGGGYTF. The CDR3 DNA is TGTGCCAGCAGTGAATATAGGAGGGGCGGTGGCTACACCTTC.

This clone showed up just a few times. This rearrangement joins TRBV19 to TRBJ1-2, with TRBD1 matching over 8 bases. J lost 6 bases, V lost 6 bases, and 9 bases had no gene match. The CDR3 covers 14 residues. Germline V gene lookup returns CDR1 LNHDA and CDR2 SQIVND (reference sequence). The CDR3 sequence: CASRGVGTGDGYTF. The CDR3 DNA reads TGTGCCAGTAGAGGAGTAGGGACAGGTGATGGCTACACCTTC.

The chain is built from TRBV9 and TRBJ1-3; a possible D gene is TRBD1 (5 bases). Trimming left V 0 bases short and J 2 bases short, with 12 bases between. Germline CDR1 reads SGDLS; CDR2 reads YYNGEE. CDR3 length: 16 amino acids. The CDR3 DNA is TGTGCCAGCAGCGTAGGAGGAAGACAGACTGGAAACACCATATATTTT. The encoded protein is CASSVGGRQTGNTIYF. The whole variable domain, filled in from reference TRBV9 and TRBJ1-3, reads DSGVTQTPKHLITATGQRVTLRCSPRSGDLSVYWYQQSLDQGLQFLIQYYNGEERAKGNILERFSAQQFPDLHSELNLSSLELGDSALYFCASSVGGRQTGNTIYFGEGSWLTVV.

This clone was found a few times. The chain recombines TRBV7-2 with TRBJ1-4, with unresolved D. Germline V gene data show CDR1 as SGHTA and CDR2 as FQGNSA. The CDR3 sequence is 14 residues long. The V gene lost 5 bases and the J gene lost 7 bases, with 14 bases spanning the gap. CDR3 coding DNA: TGTGCCAGCAGCCACGGGGAAACTGGTGAAAAACTGTTTTTT. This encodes CASSHGETGEKLFF.

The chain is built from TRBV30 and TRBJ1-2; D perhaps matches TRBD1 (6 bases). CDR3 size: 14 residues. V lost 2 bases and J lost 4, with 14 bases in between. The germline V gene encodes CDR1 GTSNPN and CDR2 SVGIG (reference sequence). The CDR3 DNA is TGTGCCTGGAGTCCGGCCCTGGACAGCTATGGCTACACCTTC. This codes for CAWSPALDSYGYTF.

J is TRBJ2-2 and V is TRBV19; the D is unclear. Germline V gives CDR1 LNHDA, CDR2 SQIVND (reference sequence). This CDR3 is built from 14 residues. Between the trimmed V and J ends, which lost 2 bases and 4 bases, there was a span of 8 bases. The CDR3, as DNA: TGTGCCAGTAGTATACGGCAGGCCACCGGGGAGCTGTTTTTT. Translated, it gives CASSIRQATGELFF.

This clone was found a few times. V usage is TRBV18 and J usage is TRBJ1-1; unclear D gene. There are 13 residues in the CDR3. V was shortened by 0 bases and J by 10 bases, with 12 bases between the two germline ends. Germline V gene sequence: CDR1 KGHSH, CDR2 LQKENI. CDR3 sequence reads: CASSPPAGAGAFF. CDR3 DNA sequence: TGTGCCAGCTCACCACCGGCGGGCGCGGGAGCTTTCTTT. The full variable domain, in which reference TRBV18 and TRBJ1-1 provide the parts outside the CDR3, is NAGVMQNPRHLVRRRGQEARLRCSPMKGHSHVYWYRQLPEEGLKFMVYLQKENIIDESGMPKERFSAEFPKEGPSILRIQQVVRGDSAAYFCASSPPAGAGAFFGQGTRLTVV.

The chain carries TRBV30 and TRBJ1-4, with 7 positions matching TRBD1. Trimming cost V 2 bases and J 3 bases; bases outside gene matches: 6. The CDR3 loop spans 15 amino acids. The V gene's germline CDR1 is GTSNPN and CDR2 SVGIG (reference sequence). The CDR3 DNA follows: TGTGCCTGGAGTCCGGACAGGAAATCTAATGAAAAACTGTTTTTT. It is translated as CAWSPDRKSNEKLFF.

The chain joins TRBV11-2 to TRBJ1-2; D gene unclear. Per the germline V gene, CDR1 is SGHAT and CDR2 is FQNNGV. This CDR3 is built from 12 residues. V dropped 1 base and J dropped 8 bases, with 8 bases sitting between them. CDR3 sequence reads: CASSLAHFGYTF. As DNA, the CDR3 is TGTGCCAGCAGCTTAGCACATTTCGGCTACACCTTC.

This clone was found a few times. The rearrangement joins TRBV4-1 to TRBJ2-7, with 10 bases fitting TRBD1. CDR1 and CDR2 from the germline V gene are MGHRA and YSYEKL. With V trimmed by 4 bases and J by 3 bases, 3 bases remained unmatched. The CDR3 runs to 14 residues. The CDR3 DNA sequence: TGCGCCAGCAGCCGGGACAGGGGATACTACGAGCAGTACTTC. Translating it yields CASSRDRGYYEQYF.

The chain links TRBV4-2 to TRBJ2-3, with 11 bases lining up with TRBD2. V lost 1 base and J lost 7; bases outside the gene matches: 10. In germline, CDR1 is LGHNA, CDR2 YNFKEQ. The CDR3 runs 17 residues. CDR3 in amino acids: CASSQARRLAGGNTQYF. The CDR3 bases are TGTGCCAGCAGCCAAGCCCGGAGGCTAGCGGGGGGTAATACGCAGTATTTT.

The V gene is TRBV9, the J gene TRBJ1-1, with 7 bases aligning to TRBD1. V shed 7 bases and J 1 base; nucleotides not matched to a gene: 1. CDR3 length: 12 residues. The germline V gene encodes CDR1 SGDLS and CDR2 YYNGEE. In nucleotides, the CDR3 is TGTGCCAGCGGGACAGCGAACACTGAAGCTTTCTTT. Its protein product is CASGTANTEAFF.